Listed below are T cell receptor beta chains from one sample, sequenced in a study of blood T cell repertoires in COVID-19. Sequencing was performed with immunoSEQ multiplex PCR; in TCRdb, only in-frame clones are kept and a portion is missing. The sample contains 350,000 or so clones, 89% of which appear only once. What was sequenced was peripheral blood. These receptors were collected from a woman aged 55 to 70 with COVID-19, enrolled during active disease. Both conserved end residues are part of each CDR3. Clone size is not always given. Where it is, it says once, few, many or a class for expanded clones.

CDR3 protein | J gene | clone size | V gene
CASSPSFTTSHEQYF | TRBJ2-7 | . | TRBV18
CASSQVGKTNYGYTF | TRBJ1-2 | . | TRBV4-1
CASSSVTDTQYF | TRBJ2-3 | . | TRBV6-5
CASTRTGSGGYTF | TRBJ1-2 | few | TRBV9
CASSLWTQVEAFF | TRBJ1-1 | . | TRBV2
CSVRVFRVAGTSTDTQYF | TRBJ2-3 | once | TRBV29-1
CASSTPGRGEYGYTF | TRBJ1-2 | . | TRBV19
CASRTTAGNNSPLHF | TRBJ1-6 | . | TRBV19
CASTRGDSGANVLTF | TRBJ2-6 | . | TRBV5-1
CASSGTNQETQYF | TRBJ2-5 | . | TRBV9
CASREATNYSPLHF | TRBJ1-6 | few | TRBV2
CASLRRANEKLFF | TRBJ1-4 | . | TRBV28
CASSREGRGAVNTEAFF | TRBJ1-1 | . | TRBV18
CASSRSSGGGAGELFF | TRBJ2-2 | . | TRBV4-1
CASSSPRQINYGYTF | TRBJ1-2 | . | TRBV6-5
CASSLEQAGEQYF | TRBJ2-7 | . | TRBV5-4
CASSLDGQAVNSPLHF | TRBJ1-6 | . | TRBV5-1
CASSAAGGAQGMNTEAFF | TRBJ1-1 | . | TRBV6-1
CASSRDMNTEAFF | TRBJ1-1 | . | TRBV2
CASSSPWGRGAETQYF | TRBJ2-5 | . | TRBV19
CASSLGTGDGYTF | TRBJ1-2 | . | TRBV9
CASSRAGTESHEQYF | TRBJ2-7 | . | TRBV14
CASSFTPSGELFF | TRBJ2-2 | . | TRBV5-6
CASSQMDRAYGYTF | TRBJ1-2 | . | TRBV5-6
CASSIGGSGQPQHF | TRBJ1-5 | . | TRBV19
CASSELQANTEAFF | TRBJ1-1 | . | TRBV10-2
CATSTRGPMETQYF | TRBJ2-5 | . | TRBV15
CASSLSGSTDTQYF | TRBJ2-3 | . | TRBV5-1
CASTKGSSGGTQETQYF | TRBJ2-5 | . | TRBV9
CASSFGTGNTEAFF | TRBJ1-1 | . | TRBV7-3
CASSPRQSQADTQYF | TRBJ2-3 | . | TRBV18
CASRDRGFSGELFF | TRBJ2-2 | . | TRBV19
CASSFGQGITNEKLFF | TRBJ1-4 | . | TRBV11-2
CASSRDYPTQYF | TRBJ2-3 | . | TRBV12-3/TRBV12-4
CASSRGTTAETQYF | TRBJ2-5 | . | TRBV3-1/TRBV3-2
CASSSPYRVENTEAFF | TRBJ1-1 | . | TRBV28
CASSLGQMNTEAFF | TRBJ1-1 | . | TRBV5-1
CATQTEMNTEAFF | TRBJ1-1 | once | TRBV18
CASRNPTPVNTEAFF | TRBJ1-1 | . | TRBV6-5
CASRRKDGSSYNSPLHF | TRBJ1-6 | . | TRBV27
CASSMTSGGGNEQFF | TRBJ2-1 | . | TRBV19
CASSTQGSYNSPLHF | TRBJ1-6 | . | TRBV6-5
CASSPLASTEAFF | TRBJ1-1 | . | TRBV3-1/TRBV3-2
CASRLERGATTDTQYF | TRBJ2-3 | . | TRBV2
CSASNFRGLMNTEAFF | TRBJ1-1 | . | TRBV20-1
CASSLGQGLNTEAFF | TRBJ1-1 | once | TRBV7-3
CASTRGLNSGNTIYF | TRBJ1-3 | . | TRBV5-8
CAISGLGSGSPLHF | TRBJ1-6 | . | TRBV10-3
CSVELAGTEAFF | TRBJ1-1 | . | TRBV29-1
CASRRGGSYEQYF | TRBJ2-7 | . | TRBV27
CASSSGGSGGAYNEQFF | TRBJ2-1 | . | TRBV5-1
CASSSWFPSLTGVVYEQYF | TRBJ2-7 | . | TRBV5-6
CASSQVLASGGADTQYF | TRBJ2-3 | . | TRBV4-1